This TCR beta chain was sequenced in a study of blood T cell repertoires in COVID-19. TCRdb's table, derived via immunoSEQ multiplex PCR, lists solely in-frame clones and lacks some. This table holds about 140,000 clones, about four fifths found once. Specimen: peripheral blood. The sequence was obtained from a man older than 75 with acute or convalescent COVID-19.

CDR3 amino acids: CASSLQGYQPQHF. CDR3 nucleotides: TGTGCCAGCAGCTTACAGGGGTATCAGCCCCAGCATTTT. V and J are TRBV12-3 or TRBV12-4 and TRBJ1-5, with 7 bases aligning to TRBD1. The V segment lost 6 bases and the J segment 5 bases; nucleotides outside the gene matches: 4. The CDR3 runs 13 residues.